This TCR beta chain was documented in a study of early T cells in non-severe SARS-CoV-2 infection. As for the study in general: The sequenced material was bulk RNA from unsorted whole blood, and its chains were unpaired.

This clonotype was counted ten times or more. Its specificity is not known. V lost 6 bases and J 7 bases, leaving 13 bases between the germline ends. This CDR3 is 13 amino acids long. CDR1 is SQVTM and CDR2 is ANQGSEA in the germline V gene. Findings and limits, study-wide: Matching against VDJdb likely underestimated virus-specific expansions, favoring anti-spike CD8.

In the library, individual cDNA molecules carried attached unique molecular identifiers. TCRdb processed the 5' RACE reads anew with MiXCR; each CDR3 protein has one entry. The data contain 55,000 to 65,000 distinct CDR3 sequences, around 13% of them singletons. The chain uses TRBV29-1 and TRBJ1-6, with TRBD1 as a possible D gene (5 bases). Specimen: whole blood. The clonotype comes from an adult who was a healthcare worker with PCR-confirmed SARS-CoV-2 infection or an uninfected control (not recorded which). The CDR3 sequence is CSVETGPNSPLHF. The CDR3 region has the DNA TGCAGCGTGGAGACGGGACCAAATTCACCCCTCCACTTT. Supplemented by reference TRBV29-1 and TRBJ1-6, the full variable domain reads SAVISQKPSRDICQRGTSLTIQCQVDSQVTMMFWYRQQPGQSLTLIATANQGSEATYESGFVIDKFPISRPNLTFSTLTVSNMSPEDSSIYLCSVETGPNSPLHFGNGTRLTVT.